A single sample is the source of the 5 T cell receptor beta chains below, sequenced in a study of OX40 agonist ivuxolimab in advanced cancers. TCRdb's table, derived via immunoSEQ multiplex PCR, lists solely in-frame clones and lacks some. The table lists tens of thousands of clones, 80% to 90% of them singletons. Sequences were derived from CD4+ or CD8+ T cells sorted from blood, sampled in a trial of the OX40 agonist ivuxolimab. The receptors originated from an adult with an advanced solid tumor such as melanoma, head and neck, liver or kidney cancer.

The rearrangement links TRBV28 to TRBJ2-1; 10 bases align to TRBD2. This CDR3 spans 17 amino acids. CDR1 and CDR2 (germline): MDHEN, SYDVKM. V shed 5 bases and J 7 bases; nucleotides not matched to a gene: 14. Here the CDR3 reads CASSPGGASGSSNEQFF. The CDR3 DNA is TGTGCCAGCAGTCCCGGGGGGGCTAGCGGGAGTAGTAATGAGCAGTTCTTC.

This clone was detected a few times. V gene TRBV7-9 combines with J gene TRBJ2-7, with 8 bases matching TRBD2. The germline V gene has CDR1 SEHNR and CDR2 FQNEAQ (reference sequence). J lost 0 bases, V lost 2 bases, and 9 bases had no gene match. This CDR3 is built from 17 residues. As DNA, the CDR3 is TGTGCCAGCAGCTTATGGGGGCGGGAGGTCCTCTCCTACGAGCAGTACTTC. This gives the protein CASSLWGREVLSYEQYF.

The V and J genes are TRBV7-6 and TRBJ2-1, with TRBD2 matching 14 bases. This CDR3 spans 17 amino acids. In germline, CDR1 is SGHVS, CDR2 FNYEAQ. V shed 1 base, J shed 8 bases, and the junction held 7 bases outside the gene matches. CDR3 sequence reads: CASSLDGLAGGSDEQFF. The CDR3 nucleotides read TGTGCCAGCAGCTTAGATGGACTAGCGGGGGGCTCGGATGAGCAGTTCTTC. The full variable domain, in which reference TRBV7-6 and TRBJ2-1 provide the parts outside the CDR3, is GAGVSQSPRYKVTKRGQDVALRCDPISGHVSLYWYRQALGQGPEFLTYFNYEAQQDKSGLPNDRFSAERPEGSISTLTIQRTEQRDSAMYRCASSLDGLAGGSDEQFFGPGTRLTVL.

The chain couples TRBV12-5 to TRBJ2-3; 7 bases match TRBD2. The CDR3 runs to 18 residues. The V gene end was trimmed by 3 bases and the J gene end by 6 bases; junction bases not matched to a gene: 18. Germline CDR1 and CDR2: LGHNT and FRNRAP. The CDR3 DNA reads as TGTGCTAGTGGTTTTCAAAGCGGGGCGGGATATCCCCCGGATACGCAGTATTTT. It translates to CASGFQSGAGYPPDTQYF.

This clone was seen once. The chain uses TRBV2 and TRBJ2-5; a possible D gene is TRBD2 (5 bases). In germline, CDR1 is SNHLY, CDR2 FYNNEI. V was cut by 3 bases and J by 0 bases, with 14 bases left in between. This CDR3 has 16 residues. DNA for the CDR3: TGTGCCAGCAGTGATAACCGGGAAACTTACCAAGAGACCCAGTACTTC. It translates to CASSDNRETYQETQYF.